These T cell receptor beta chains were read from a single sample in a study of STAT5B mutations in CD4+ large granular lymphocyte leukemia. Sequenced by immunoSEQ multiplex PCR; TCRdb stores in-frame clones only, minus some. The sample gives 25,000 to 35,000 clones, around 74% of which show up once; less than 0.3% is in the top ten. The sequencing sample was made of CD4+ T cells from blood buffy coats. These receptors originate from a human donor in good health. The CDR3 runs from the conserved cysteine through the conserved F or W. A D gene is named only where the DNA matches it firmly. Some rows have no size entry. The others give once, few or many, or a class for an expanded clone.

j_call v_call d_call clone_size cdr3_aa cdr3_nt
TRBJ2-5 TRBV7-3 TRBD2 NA CASSPKTAGRETQYF TGTGCCAGCAGCCCAAAAACAGCGGGACGAGAGACCCAGTACTTC
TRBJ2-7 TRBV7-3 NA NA CASSGDPYYEQYF TGTGCCAGCAGCGGGGACCCCTACTACGAGCAGTACTTC
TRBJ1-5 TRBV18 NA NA CASSPWEGAQPQHF TGTGCCAGCTCACCATGGGAAGGGGCTCAGCCCCAGCATTTT
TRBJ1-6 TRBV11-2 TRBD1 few CASSSRTGGVSPLHF TGTGCCAGCAGCTCCCGGACAGGGGGCGTTTCACCCCTCCACTTT
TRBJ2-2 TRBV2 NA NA CASRASLSGELFF TGTGCCAGCAGAGCCTCATTGTCCGGGGAGCTGTTTTTT
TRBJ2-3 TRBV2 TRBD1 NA CASTRDRATDTQYF TGTGCCAGCACCCGGGACAGGGCGACAGATACGCAGTATTTT
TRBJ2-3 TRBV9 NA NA CASSGLVPTDTQYF TGTGCCAGCAGCGGGCTAGTCCCCACAGATACGCAGTATTTT
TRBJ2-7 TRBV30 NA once CAWSKGFYEQYF TGTGCCTGGAGTAAGGGGTTCTACGAGCAGTACTTC
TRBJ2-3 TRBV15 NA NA CAPSPVLGDTQYF TGTGCCCCCAGCCCCGTCCTTGGAGATACGCAGTATTTT
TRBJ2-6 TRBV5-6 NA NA CASSPLLSGANVLTF TGTGCCAGCAGCCCCCTGCTATCTGGGGCCAACGTCCTGACTTTC